This TCR beta chain was profiled in a study of CD8 T cells in ankylosing spondylitis. Study-level findings and limits: Among TCR beta sequences, a motif of roughly 8 highly homologous variants appeared characteristic of ankylosing spondylitis blood. According to the report, clones linked to the disease were significantly enriched in matched synovial fluid samples taken from ankylosing spondylitis patients.

Generation of TCR beta libraries employed quantitative 5'-RACE incorporating molecular barcodes. MiXCR, applied by TCRdb to the 5' RACE reads, yields one record per CDR3 protein. The sample carries roughly 700,000 distinct CDR3 sequences, around 20% recorded once. V was clipped by 7 bases and J by 6 bases; unmatched bases: 12. The CDR3 is 14 residues long. Germline V CDR1 and CDR2: SQVTM, ANQGSEA. This clonotype was seen a handful of times. Its specificity is not known. The sequenced sample consisted of blood, either unsorted or a sorted T cell fraction (not recorded which). The TCR originated in a male donor with ankylosing spondylitis. The chain links TRBV29-1 to TRBJ2-1; 7 bases line up with TRBD1. CDR3: CSAPGTATTNEQFF. As DNA, the CDR3 is TGCAGCGCCCCCGGGACAGCAACAACCAATGAGCAGTTCTTC.